This T cell receptor (beta chain) was documented in a study of regulatory T cells in long-lasting Graves disease. About the study: It was over 5 years of antithyroid drugs, with positive TSH receptor antibodies, that meant persistent Graves' disease. General study results and limits: Tissue studied was limited to peripheral blood, excluding thyroid tissue.

The CDR3 is made up of 13 amino acids. Germline V gene data show CDR1 as SNHLY and CDR2 as FYNNEI. Deletions cut 4 bases from V and 4 bases from J, with 10 bases between. In building TCR beta libraries, iRepertoire HTBI primers were used together with Arm-PCR of CDR3 regions. One entry per CDR3 protein results from TCRdb running MiXCR on the multiplex PCR reads. The sample yields approximately 400,000 distinct CDR3 sequences, less than 25% seen once. This clonotype was observed many times. The antigen is unknown. Regarding time point: persistent/refractory GD, antithyroid drugs over 5 years with positive TRAb. From PBMCs, RNA was extracted and then used to make the TCR library.

The rearrangement links TRBV2 to TRBJ1-1, with D tentatively TRBD1 (6 bases). The sequenced sample was peripheral blood mononuclear cells (PBMCs), obtained when the disease was refractory, from a patient treated with antithyroid drugs. This TCR was recovered from a female donor with Graves disease. CDR3 in DNA: TGTGCCAGCAGTGGAGGGGGGGGCACTGAAGCTTTCTTT. It specifies CASSGGGGTEAFF. The full variable domain, in which reference TRBV2 and TRBJ1-1 provide the parts outside the CDR3, is EPEVTQTPSHQVTQMGQEVILRCVPISNHLYFYWYRQILGQKVEFLVSFYNNEISEKSEIFDDQFSVERPDGSNFTLKIRSTKLEDSAMYFCASSGGGGTEAFFGQGTRLTVV.